These 20 T cell receptor beta chains were sequenced from one sample in a study of CD8 T cells in ankylosing spondylitis. Notes on the study in general: Made up of about eight highly homologous variants, a TCR beta motif appeared characteristic of ankylosing spondylitis blood.

From the 5' RACE reads, TCRdb called clonotypes with MiXCR, one entry per CDR3 protein. This sample has around 450,000 distinct CDR3 sequences; roughly 26% occur once, and the top ten carry roughly 1%. Antigens for these TCRs are unknown. Sequencing was done on a sample of blood, either unsorted or a sorted T cell fraction (not recorded which). The receptors originated from a male donor with ankylosing spondylitis.

The chain uses TRBV12-3 or TRBV12-4 and TRBJ1-2; D not certain. The CDR3 extends over 11 amino acids. V lost 7 bases and J 9 bases, leaving 12 bases between the germline ends. The CDR3 DNA reads TGTGCCAGCACCAGAAGTGGGAGCTACACCTTC. It specifies CASTRSGSYTF.

This clonotype has more than one count but fewer than ten. This chain links TRBV6-1 with TRBJ1-1, with D maybe TRBD1 (5 bases). Looked up from germline, CDR1 is MNHNS and CDR2 is SASEGT. V was clipped by 5 bases and J by 3 bases, with 10 bases between them. This CDR3 has 13 amino acids. CDR3 region: CASSKDIYTEAFF. DNA of the CDR3: TGTGCCAGCAGTAAGGACATCTACACTGAAGCTTTCTTT.

The genes are TRBV12-3 or TRBV12-4 and TRBJ1-1; 7 positions match TRBD1. The CDR3 covers 16 residues. V lost 0 bases to trimming and J lost 3 bases; unmatched junction nucleotides: 7. The DNA for the CDR3 is TGTGCCAGCAGTTTAGCGGGGGAGACAGGGTACACTGAAGCTTTCTTT. It codes for CASSLAGETGYTEAFF.

This clonotype was found a few times. The V and J genes are TRBV24-1 and TRBJ1-5; TRBD1 aligns across 7 bases. The CDR3 is made up of 16 amino acids. Looked up from germline, CDR1 is KGHDR and CDR2 is SFDVKD. J gave up 6 bases and V 2 bases, and 9 bases lay outside the gene matches. The CDR3 sequence is CATSDSSGGGGQPQHF. DNA of the CDR3: TGTGCCACCAGTGATTCGTCAGGGGGAGGGGGTCAGCCCCAGCATTTT.

This clonotype turned up a few times. This rearrangement joins TRBV12-3 or TRBV12-4 to TRBJ2-7; tentatively, D is TRBD1 (6 bases). The CDR3 length is 15 residues. V lost 3 bases and J lost 3, with 15 bases in between. The CDR3 DNA follows: TGTGCCAGCAGTTTTAAGGGGGTCCAAGACTACGAGCAGTACTTC. It encodes CASSFKGVQDYEQYF.

V gene TRBV20-1 combines with J gene TRBJ1-1; no definite D call. This CDR3 contains 12 residues. Germline V gene data show CDR1 as DFQATT and CDR2 as SNEGSKA (reference sequence). V was pared by 3 bases and J by 1 base, with 6 bases between. The CDR3 sequence is CSASFTNTEAFF. As DNA, the CDR3 is TGCAGTGCTAGCTTCACGAACACTGAAGCTTTCTTT.

J is TRBJ2-5 and V is TRBV25-1, with D possibly matching TRBD2 (6 bases). V was pared by 1 base and J by 1 base, with 13 bases between. There are 16 residues in the CDR3. Germline V gene sequence: CDR1 MGHDK, CDR2 SYGVNS. Here the CDR3 reads CASSEWGSGLQETQYF. As DNA, the CDR3 is TGTGCCAGCAGTGAATGGGGTAGCGGACTCCAAGAGACCCAGTACTTC.

The V and J genes are TRBV11-3 and TRBJ1-2, with TRBD1 matching 7 bases. The CDR3 runs 17 residues. Unmatched junction bases numbered 10, after V lost 3 bases and J lost 0 bases. Germline CDR1 and CDR2: SGHNT and YENEEA. The CDR3 nucleotides are TGTGCCAGCAGCTTCGATGGGGGACAGAACCCTAACTATGGCTACACCTTC. Translating it yields CASSFDGGQNPNYGYTF. Together with reference TRBV11-3 and TRBJ1-2, the CDR3 gives the full variable domain: EAGVVQSPRYKIIEKKQPVAFWCNPISGHNTLYWYLQNLGQGPELLIRYENEEAVDDSQLPKDRFSAERLKGVDSTLKIQPAELGDSAVYLCASSFDGGQNPNYGYTFGSGTRLTVV.

The V gene is TRBV10-3, the J gene TRBJ2-1; unclear D gene. Looked up from germline, CDR1 is ENHRY and CDR2 is SYGVKD. The length of the CDR3 is 13 residues. Trimming shortened V by 9 bases and J by 5 bases, and 14 bases separated the two germline ends. CDR3 nucleotide sequence: TGTGCCATACAAAGTTTGGGCGACAATGAGCAGTTCTTC. Protein sequence: CAIQSLGDNEQFF.

This chain uses TRBV5-4 with TRBJ1-2; D not resolved. Germline CDR1 SGHNT, CDR2 YYREEE (reference sequence). Trimming removed 3 bases at V and 3 bases at J, with 15 bases between. The CDR3 sequence is 15 residues long. In DNA, the CDR3 is TGTGCCAGCAGCTGGGAACAGACGGCGGACTATGGCTACACCTTC. The encoded protein is CASSWEQTADYGYTF. Combining the CDR3 with reference TRBV5-4 and TRBJ1-2 gives the whole variable domain ETGVTQSPTHLIKTRGQQVTLRCSSQSGHNTVSWYQQALGQGPQFIFQYYREEENGRGNFPPRFSGLQFPNYSSELNVNALELDDSALYLCASSWEQTADYGYTFGSGTRLTVV.

The genes are TRBV5-4 and TRBJ2-5; 7 bases agree with TRBD1. CDR1 is SGHNT and CDR2 is YYREEE in the germline V gene (reference sequence). The V segment lost 3 bases and the J segment 5 bases; nucleotides outside the gene matches: 10. The CDR3 extends over 15 amino acids. The CDR3 is CASSSSTGARETQYF. The CDR3 DNA sequence: TGTGCCAGCAGCTCCTCAACAGGGGCCCGGGAGACCCAGTACTTC.

The sample holds a few counts of this clonotype. The gene calls are TRBV12-3 or TRBV12-4 and TRBJ2-7, with D uncertain. V shed 3 bases and J shed 3 bases, with 6 bases lying between them. This CDR3 contains 12 residues. CDR3 protein: CASSFVGYEQYF. The DNA of the CDR3 is TGTGCCAGCAGTTTCGTAGGCTACGAGCAGTACTTC.

This clonotype appeared a few times. The chain is built from TRBV4-1 and TRBJ2-1; possibly TRBD1 or TRBD2 for D (5 bases each). The CDR3 sequence is 15 residues long. Germline V lookup: CDR1 MGHRA, CDR2 YSYEKL. Trimming cost V 0 bases and J 7 bases, with 13 bases left between them. The CDR3 protein is CASSQDRGEWNEQFF. The DNA for the CDR3 is TGCGCCAGCAGCCAAGATCGAGGGGAGTGGAATGAGCAGTTCTTC.

This clonotype appeared a single time. The chain is built from TRBV18 and TRBJ2-2; 9 bases are shared with TRBD1. CDR3 length: 17 residues. V lost 2 bases and J lost 4; bases outside the gene matches: 8. Germline loops: CDR1 KGHSH, CDR2 LQKENI. The CDR3 DNA is TGTGCCAGCTCACCATCCTGGGACAGGGTAGTCACCGGGGAGCTGTTTTTT. Amino acids: CASSPSWDRVVTGELFF.

In this sample, this clonotype turned up a few times. The J gene is TRBJ2-5, the V gene TRBV21-1; TRBD2, as called in the table, went unchecked against the DNA. TRBV21-1 is an annotated pseudogene. This CDR3 region has 17 residues. The CDR3 here is CASKGWGLAGVQETQYF. The CDR3 nucleotides are TGTGCCAGCAAGGGTTGGGGGCTAGCGGGAGTACAAGAGACCCAGTACTTC.

The CDR3 loop is CSAQGTGARESSYNSPLHF. DNA of the CDR3: TGCAGTGCCCAAGGGACAGGAGCGAGGGAAAGCTCCTATAATTCACCCCTCCACTTT. This rearrangement joins TRBV20-1 to TRBJ1-6; 8 bases align to TRBD1. The junction had 16 bases not matched to a gene; V was cut back by 6 bases and J by 0 bases. The CDR3 loop spans 19 amino acids. The germline V gene encodes CDR1 DFQATT and CDR2 SNEGSKA (reference sequence).

This chain connects TRBV24-1 to TRBJ2-3; 9 bases match TRBD2. Trimming took 4 bases from V and 5 from J; bases not matched to a gene: 6. This CDR3 has 15 amino acids. Germline V gene data show CDR1 as KGHDR and CDR2 as SFDVKD. This CDR3 is CATSDSGLAKDTQYF. The CDR3 DNA reads TGTGCCACCAGTGACTCGGGACTAGCAAAAGATACGCAGTATTTT.

CDR3 sequence: CSARTSGRDGELFF. CDR3 DNA sequence: TGCAGTGCGAGGACTAGCGGGAGAGACGGGGAGCTGTTTTTT. This sequence joins TRBV20-1 and TRBJ2-2, with TRBD2 matching over 13 bases. Germline V lookup: CDR1 DFQATT, CDR2 SNEGSKA (reference sequence). The CDR3 has 14 amino acids. Trimming took 6 bases from V and 7 from J; bases not matched to a gene: 5.

This clonotype appeared many times. The chain carries TRBV29-1 and TRBJ2-7; 10 nucleotides agree with TRBD2. J was trimmed by 0 bases and V by 5 bases; bases with no gene match: 4. The CDR3 length is 14 residues. From germline, CDR1 is SQVTM and CDR2 ANQGSEA. In DNA, the CDR3 is TGCAGCGTTAAGACTAGCGGGTCCTCCTACGAGCAGTACTTC. Protein: CSVKTSGSSYEQYF.

This clonotype has just a few counts. V usage is TRBV12-3 or TRBV12-4 and J usage is TRBJ1-2; D uncertain. Trimming took off 2 bases at V and 2 bases at J, with 6 bases between the two ends. The CDR3 runs to 13 residues. The CDR3: CASSLRTNYGYTF. As DNA, the CDR3 is TGTGCCAGCAGTTTAAGGACCAACTATGGCTACACCTTC.